The rows below give T cell receptor beta chains drawn from one sample of a study of post-analysis software for immune sequencing data. TCRdb called the PCR reads again in MiXCR, with one record for every CDR3 protein. This table has 150,000 to 200,000 distinct CDR3 sequences, about 36% appearing once. This sample comprised blood, obtained after autologous hematopoietic stem cell transplantation. The receptors here all came from a girl aged 5 to 17 with multiple sclerosis. CDR3s include the opening cysteine and the closing phenylalanine or tryptophan. The order of the fields is V gene, CDR3 protein.

TRBV6-5	CASTVNRDTSNRPQHF
TRBV29-1	CSVVGGWDNEQFF
TRBV19	CASSIWDPNQPQHF
TRBV28	CASRRGGETQYF
TRBV20-1	CSAARLAGDWADTQYF
TRBV24-1	CATSDRETQYF
TRBV12-3/TRBV12-4	CASSFSSRAQEANVLTF
TRBV7-2	CASSLAGFGNTGELFF
TRBV11-2	CASSTRLALTGELFF
TRBV6-6	CASSYGEFSYEQYF
TRBV3-1	CASSQEARGQPQHF
TRBV10-2	CASSGAGTGHNYGYTF
TRBV5-6	CASSFDQGQGADTQYF
TRBV5-6	CASSRGKRAAFF
TRBV20-1	CSARTSGRVTDTQYF
TRBV7-6	CASSLFSSTTNEKLFF
TRBV28	CASSSSDRGANSEQFF
TRBV27	CASSLTLAEYNEQFF
TRBV5-1	CASRDDSNYGYTF
TRBV4-1	CASSQDLGQGRSPLHF
TRBV7-2	CAGSLSGGSTDTQYF
TRBV29-1	CSVCTVQGFDEQYF
TRBV6-5	CASSWDRGVVGFF
TRBV7-8	CASLRRATEAFF
TRBV12-3/TRBV12-4	CASSFNRGYTEAFF
TRBV5-4	CASSPGVSSIAQYF
TRBV29-1	CSVGGSNQPQHF
TRBV4-2	CASSQDMTGGFEKLFF
TRBV12-3/TRBV12-4	CASSAGTGDTDTQYF
TRBV20-1	CSARRPQGNTQYF
TRBV7-9	CASSHPFRTNTGELFF
TRBV14	CASSQGMRAYEQYF
TRBV29-1	CSVETGPQETQYF
TRBV4-3	CASSQTGFDEQYF
TRBV20-1	CSARPWGHSNEKLFF
TRBV6-2/TRBV6-3	CASNELALPYEQYF
TRBV20-1	CSAKRGVDTDTQYF
TRBV6-2/TRBV6-3	CASSYSLRDIPTYEQYF
TRBV20-1	CSAQAQTDTQYF
TRBV5-5	CASSLIAGGPYEQFF
TRBV9	CAGTRGLRDEQYF
TRBV12-3/TRBV12-4	CASSLPNRGDTDTQYF
TRBV6-6	CASSYSGQGNTEAFF
TRBV14	CASSQGTFRYTDTQYF
TRBV27	CASSLSGQGNTIYF